The TCR beta chain described here comes from a study of T cell responses to AZD1222 COVID-19 vaccine. As for the study in general: The study pooled second doses at about 4 or about 12 weeks.

General observations from the study: Distributed over spike, vaccine-associated CD4 TCRs predominated at 160-218 and 743-854. Among the donors, most were white British and more were female, and clonal diversity was possibly underestimated.

To note about this clone: Its antigen is undetermined.

Trimming stripped 1 base from V and 4 bases from J, with 5 bases between. The CDR3 is made up of 13 amino acids. Clones were read by immunoSEQ multiplex PCR, and TCRdb kept only the in-frame ones, dropping some. The table has around 120,000 clones, around 88% seen once. The V call is TRBV12-3 or TRBV12-4, the J call TRBJ1-3, with D hard to call. The TCR sequence derives from an adult in good health. Sequencing used peripheral blood, obtained on day 0 of AZD1222 vaccination. The CDR3 here is CASSLGTGNTIYF. CDR3 sequence (DNA): TGTGCCAGCAGTTTAGGGACCGGAAACACCATATATTTT.